What follows are 14 T cell receptor beta chains derived from one specimen sequenced in a study of blood T cell repertoires in COVID-19. Here immunoSEQ multiplex PCR was the method, and the copy in TCRdb shows in-frame clones only, minus some. The sample has around 250,000 clones, more than 75% seen once. Material for sequencing was PBMCs or T cells enriched from blood (not recorded which). The receptors were gathered from a woman in her forties or fifties who had been exposed to COVID-19.

The chain links TRBV19 to TRBJ1-1; no reliable D call. Trimming removed 3 bases at V and 2 bases at J, with 10 bases between. Per germline, CDR1 LNHDA and CDR2 SQIVND (reference sequence). This CDR3 region has 14 residues. The CDR3 DNA reads TGTGCCAGTAGTATGCGGCGGGTAAACACTGAAGCTTTCTTT. It yields the protein CASSMRRVNTEAFF.

The chain is built from TRBV6-4 and TRBJ1-2; D gene unclear. Looked up from germline, CDR1 is MRHNA and CDR2 is SNTAGT. The CDR3 runs to 14 residues. V lost 3 bases, J lost 2 bases, and 10 bases lay in between. The CDR3 is CASSEVAGNYGYTF. The CDR3 DNA reads as TGTGCCAGCAGTGAAGTTGCGGGGAACTATGGCTACACCTTC.

The V and J genes are TRBV14 and TRBJ1-4, with 9 nucleotides matching TRBD1. Germline CDR1 and CDR2: SGHDN and FVKESK. With 2 bases clipped from V and 2 bases from J, the junction kept 6 bases outside the gene matches. The CDR3 contains 17 residues. As DNA, the CDR3 is TGTGCCAGCAGCCAACTGGGACAGGGAATGACTAATGAAAAACTGTTTTTT. Residues: CASSQLGQGMTNEKLFF.

The chain uses TRBV5-5 and TRBJ1-6, with 7 bases identical to TRBD1. The CDR3 runs to 17 residues. From germline, CDR1 is SGHKS and CDR2 YYEKEE (reference sequence). Unmatched junction bases numbered 10, after V lost 5 bases and J lost 2 bases. CDR3 sequence reads: CASRDRNPGTYNSPLHF. The CDR3 DNA is TGTGCCAGCAGGGACAGGAACCCGGGGACCTATAATTCACCCCTCCACTTT. The variable domain in full, with the rest retrieved from reference TRBV5-5 and TRBJ1-6, is DAGVTQSPTHLIKTRGQQVTLRCSPISGHKSVSWYQQVLGQGPQFIFQYYEKEERGRGNFPDRFSARQFPNYSSELNVNALLLGDSALYLCASRDRNPGTYNSPLHFGNGTRLTVT.

The chain couples TRBV29-1 to TRBJ2-7; 11 bases align to TRBD2. The CDR3 extends over 13 amino acids. Germline V gene sequence: CDR1 SQVTM, CDR2 ANQGSEA. V trimming: 5 bases; J trimming: 4 bases; junction bases outside the gene matches: 4. CDR3 in amino acids: CSVTTSGVYEQYF. The CDR3 DNA sequence: TGCAGCGTTACGACTAGCGGGGTATACGAGCAGTACTTC.

This chain joins TRBV4-1 and TRBJ1-1; D might be TRBD1 (5 bases). Germline lookup yields CDR1 MGHRA and CDR2 YSYEKL. Trimming removed 1 base at V and 5 bases at J, with 14 bases between. CDR3 length: 15 residues. The CDR3 DNA sequence: TGCGCCAGCAGCCAAGGGGGGGGAGGTTGGACTGAAGCTTTCTTT. Translation gives CASSQGGGGWTEAFF.

The chain is built from TRBV24-1 and TRBJ2-1; 9 bases align to TRBD1. This CDR3 has 15 amino acids. Germline V CDR1 and CDR2: KGHDR, SFDVKD. V gave up 7 bases and J gave up 1 base; unmatched junction bases: 4. The CDR3 spells CATSRDRVSYNEQFF. CDR3 nucleotides: TGTGCCACCAGCAGGGACAGGGTGTCCTACAATGAGCAGTTCTTC.

The chain combines TRBV5-1 with TRBJ1-5, with a possible D match to TRBD1 (5 bases). V was pared by 4 bases and J by 5 bases, with 13 bases between. Per the germline V gene, CDR1 is SGHRS and CDR2 is YFSETQ. The CDR3 runs 14 residues. The CDR3 sequence: CASSPGWGDQPQHF. The CDR3 DNA is TGCGCCAGCAGCCCCGGGTGGGGCGATCAGCCCCAGCATTTT.

J is TRBJ2-1 and V is TRBV28, with D maybe TRBD1 (7 bases). The CDR3 has 15 amino acids. Germline V gene lookup returns CDR1 MDHEN and CDR2 SYDVKM. Deletions cut 5 bases from V and 4 bases from J, with 15 bases between. CDR3 sequence: CASSTQGGEYNEQFF. Written as DNA, the CDR3 is TGTGCCAGCAGTACCCAGGGGGGAGAGTACAATGAGCAGTTCTTC.

V usage is TRBV7-2 and J usage is TRBJ2-7, with D possibly being TRBD1 (6 bases). The CDR3 consists of 18 residues. V was pared by 3 bases and J by 3 bases, with 24 bases between. In germline, CDR1 is SGHTA, CDR2 FQGNSA. CDR3 DNA sequence: TGTGCCAGCAGCTTTAAAATGGGGTCCGGGACATACTTCTACGAGCAGTACTTC. Translated, it gives CASSFKMGSGTYFYEQYF.

The V and J genes are TRBV6-1 and TRBJ2-7; a weak D match, TRBD1 (5 bases). Trimming took off 0 bases at V and 3 bases at J, with 9 bases between the two ends. CDR1 and CDR2 from the germline V gene are MNHNS and SASEGT. The CDR3 length is 14 residues. The CDR3 protein is CASSEATAYYEQYF. DNA of the CDR3: TGTGCCAGCAGTGAAGCGACAGCTTACTACGAGCAGTACTTC.

This clone was recorded a few times. The rearrangement links TRBV12-3 or TRBV12-4 to TRBJ1-1; D is perhaps TRBD1 (6 bases). Deletions cut 3 bases from V and 7 bases from J, with 12 bases between. CDR3 size: 13 residues. The CDR3 loop is CASSFHDRYEAFF. DNA for the CDR3: TGTGCCAGCAGTTTCCATGACAGGTATGAAGCTTTCTTT.

V and J are TRBV19 and TRBJ2-7; D is undetermined. CDR1 LNHDA and CDR2 SQIVND come from the germline V gene (reference sequence). V lost 5 bases and J lost 3, with 5 bases in between. The CDR3 consists of 11 residues. The CDR3 loop is CASSQNYEQYF. In DNA, the CDR3 is TGTGCCAGTAGTCAAAACTACGAGCAGTACTTC.

This chain joins TRBV5-1 and TRBJ2-5; 12 positions match TRBD2. V trimming: 2 bases; J trimming: 5 bases; junction bases outside the gene matches: 4. The germline CDR1 and CDR2 sequences are SGHRS and YFSETQ. The CDR3 totals 15 residues. The CDR3, as DNA: TGCGCCAGCAGCTTTGCCGGGACTAGCGGGGAGACCCAGTACTTC. It encodes CASSFAGTSGETQYF.